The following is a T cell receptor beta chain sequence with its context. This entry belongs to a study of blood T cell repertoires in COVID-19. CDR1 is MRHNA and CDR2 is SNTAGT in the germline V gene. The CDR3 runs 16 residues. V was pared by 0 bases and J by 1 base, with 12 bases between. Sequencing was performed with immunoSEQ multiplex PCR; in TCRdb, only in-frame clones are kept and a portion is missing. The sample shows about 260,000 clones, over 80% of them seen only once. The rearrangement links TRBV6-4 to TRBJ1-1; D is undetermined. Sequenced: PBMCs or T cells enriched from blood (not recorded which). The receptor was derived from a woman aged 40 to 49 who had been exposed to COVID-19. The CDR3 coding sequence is TGTGCCAGCAGTGACTCGACCGGGGATTCGAACACTGAAGCTTTCTTT. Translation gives CASSDSTGDSNTEAFF.